The TCR beta chain described here comes from a study of T cells in Graves' hyperthyroidism and ophthalmopathy. Uncontrolled infection, other autoimmune disease, pregnancy or lactation barred patients from enrollment. Notes on the study in general: Most thyroid clonotypes with frequency above 0.001 were detected in blood.

What was amplified from RNA transcripts were TCR beta CDR3 regions. An initial round of RT-PCR targeting the TCR CDR3 relied on the HTBI primer set. TCRdb analysed the multiplex PCR reads with MiXCR anew, one entry per CDR3 protein. The sample shows more than 500,000 distinct CDR3 sequences, 14% to 15% of them seen only once. In germline, CDR1 is SGHNT, CDR2 YENEEA. The CDR3 is 12 amino acids. Deletions cut 8 bases from V and 1 base from J, with 6 bases between. This clonotype came up many times. What it binds is not known. This receptor was identified in a woman in her thirties or forties with Graves' ophthalmopathy. Sequenced sample: blood. The chain couples TRBV11-3 to TRBJ1-5; the D is unclear. The CDR3 coding sequence is TGTGCCAGCTTCGAGAGCAATCAGCCCCAGCATTTT. It specifies CASFESNQPQHF.